These T cell receptor beta chains were read from a single sample in a study of regulatory T cells in long-lasting Graves disease. TCRdb independently ran MiXCR on the multiplex PCR reads; one entry per CDR3 protein. The table has 300,000 to 400,000 distinct CDR3 sequences, about 20% seen once. Source: peripheral blood mononuclear cells (PBMCs), taken when the disease was refractory, from a patient treated with antithyroid drugs. All receptors come from a female donor with Graves disease. CDR3s include the opening cysteine and the closing phenylalanine or tryptophan. D genes are given only for firm matches. Clone size is given for some rows only: seen once, a few or many times, or a class if the clone is expanded.

-	TRBV18	TRBJ2-7	many	CASSPPGSMLEQYF	TGTGCCAGCTCACCACCGGGGTCGATGCTCGAGCAGTACTTC
-	TRBV12-3/TRBV12-4	TRBJ1-3	-	CASSLRRTGNTIYF	TGTGCCAGCAGTTTACGAAGAACTGGAAACACCATATATTTT
-	TRBV28	TRBJ2-7	many	CASSEEVPGRPYEQYF	TGTGCCAGCAGTGAAGAAGTTCCGGGACGGCCTTACGAGCAGTACTTC
-	TRBV10-3	TRBJ1-3	once	CAITGVGRAGNTIYF	TGTGCCATCACAGGAGTAGGTCGGGCTGGAAACACCATATATTTT
-	TRBV20-1	TRBJ2-7	many	CSARAPRRGYEQYF	TGCAGTGCTAGGGCCCCTCGACGCGGCTACGAGCAGTACTTC
TRBD1	TRBV19	TRBJ1-6	-	CASSAGQGNSPLHF	TGTGCCAGTAGTGCCGGACAGGGAAATTCACCCCTCCACTTT
TRBD2	TRBV29-1	TRBJ2-7	many	CSVEGLGGSYEQYF	TGCAGCGTTGAGGGACTCGGGGGGTCCTACGAGCAGTACTTC
-	TRBV18	TRBJ1-1	-	CASSPGTVGMNTEAFF	TGTGCCAGCTCACCAGGGACGGTTGGTATGAACACTGAAGCTTTCTTT
TRBD2	TRBV18	TRBJ2-5	few	CASSPSPGTSGQETQYF	TGTGCCAGCTCACCATCCCCCGGGACTAGCGGCCAAGAGACCCAGTACTTC
TRBD1	TRBV5-5	TRBJ2-3	-	CASSFGQGANTQYF	TGTGCCAGCAGTTTTGGACAGGGGGCAAATACGCAGTATTTT
-	TRBV28	TRBJ2-7	many	CASSYGLGSPDYEQYF	TGTGCCAGCAGTTACGGCTTGGGGTCACCCGACTACGAGCAGTACTTC
-	TRBV12-3/TRBV12-4	TRBJ1-5	many	CASSLTQGGNQPQHF	TGTGCCAGCAGTTTAACACAGGGTGGCAATCAGCCCCAGCATTTT
TRBD1	TRBV18	TRBJ1-5	few	CASSLGTGGNNQPQHF	TGTGCCAGCTCACTTGGGACAGGGGGCAACAATCAGCCCCAGCATTTT
-	TRBV28	TRBJ1-1	many	CASSLMGEAFF	TGTGCCAGCAGTTTAATGGGGGAAGCTTTCTTT
TRBD2	TRBV11-2	TRBJ2-7	-	CASSPARGLAGYEQYF	TGTGCCAGCAGCCCCGCCCGGGGACTAGCGGGTTACGAGCAGTACTTC
-	TRBV18	TRBJ2-7	many	CASSPGRQLYEQYF	TGTGCCAGCTCACCCGGGCGACAGCTCTACGAGCAGTACTTC
-	TRBV11-3	TRBJ1-1	few	CASSHGGEGVVSEAFF	TGTGCCAGCAGCCACGGGGGCGAAGGGGTCGTCAGTGAAGCTTTCTTT
TRBD1	TRBV19	TRBJ2-7	-	CASSLRSGTGGYEQYF	TGTGCCAGTAGTTTACGTAGCGGGACAGGGGGCTACGAGCAGTACTTC
-	TRBV6-1	TRBJ1-1	many	CASSTRENTEAFF	TGTGCCAGCAGTACCAGGGAGAACACTGAAGCTTTCTTT
TRBD2	TRBV7-2	TRBJ2-5	many	CASSLGGGVQETQYF	TGTGCCAGCAGCTTGGGCGGGGGGGTCCAAGAGACCCAGTACTTC
TRBD2	TRBV7-3	TRBJ2-7	many	CASSSLGGASCYEQYF	TGTGCCAGCAGCTCCCTCGGGGGGGCATCATGCTACGAGCAGTACTTC
-	TRBV9	TRBJ1-1	-	CASSVGPDNTEAFF	TGTGCCAGCAGCGTAGGTCCAGATAACACTGAAGCTTTCTTT
-	TRBV28	TRBJ1-4	many	CASSLIRVATNEKLFF	TGTGCCAGCAGTTTAATTCGGGTTGCAACTAATGAAAAACTGTTTTTT
TRBD2	TRBV7-2	TRBJ2-7	many	CASSLGTSGGAGIEQYF	TGTGCCAGCAGCCTTGGGACTAGCGGGGGGGCCGGGATCGAGCAGTACTTC
TRBD1	TRBV6-1	TRBJ2-4	many	CASSRTGGPNIQYF	TGTGCCAGCAGTAGGACAGGGGGGCCAAACATTCAGTACTTC
TRBD1	TRBV28	TRBJ1-2	many	CAIQEGGRDYGYTF	TGTGCCATCCAAGAAGGGGGCAGGGACTATGGCTACACCTTC
TRBD1	TRBV3-1	TRBJ1-1	many	CASSFGTVNTEAFF	TGTGCCAGCAGCTTCGGGACAGTTAACACTGAAGCTTTCTTT
-	TRBV28	TRBJ1-5	few	CASRTSSRGGNQPQHF	TGTGCCAGCAGGACTTCTAGTCGCGGGGGCAATCAGCCCCAGCATTTT